This TCR beta chain was observed in a study of T cell responses to AZD1222 COVID-19 vaccine (dated by TCRdb to the early 2020s). In terms of the full investigation: A total of 233 trial participants underwent TCR sequencing, of whom under 220 had received two doses of AZD1222 and some 25 had received two doses of the MenACWY control vaccine. Trial participants were enrolled by age into subgroups of 18-55, 56-69 and 70-plus years, and around 150, 29 and 61 TCR-sequenced participants, respectively, were included in these subgroups.

Including cysteine and phenylalanine, the CDR3 has 16 amino acids. Only the CDR3 part of the read is kept: 48 bases, read in frame from the first base. From V the trimming removes 0 bases and from J it removes 4 bases, while the gene matches leave 6 bases of the junction unaccounted for. Taken from the germline V gene, the CDR1 and CDR2 loops are SGHTS and YDEGEE. The time point label corresponds to: about 28 days (+/-7) after the second vaccine dose. AZD1222 recipients given second doses at about 4 weeks or at about 12 weeks were pooled, since spike-specific TCR depth and breadth were not found to differ between the two schedules. Samples from vaccinated people were obtained from the UK trials COV001 and COV002, which included a single-blind randomized controlled phase 2/3 trial of AZD1222 (ChAdOx1 nCoV-19) in healthy adults. For TCRbeta chain sequencing, PBMC samples from trial participants were taken at day 0 and at day 28 after the second dose.

For this clone: Its antigen remains undetermined. No base qualities exist here, and no much larger clone lies one base off it.

The investigation overall reported the following: Because no day 14 peak-response samples were available, repertoires were characterized only after the peak T cell response. A significant rise in spike-specific TCR breadth and depth was observed after two AZD1222 doses relative to day 0 and relative to MenACWY recipients. Epitopes outside the regions mutated in the B.1.351 and B.1.1.7 variants were reportedly recognized by nearly half of the unique spike-specific TCRs. Conclusions about previously exposed vaccinees were limited because only six AZD1222 recipients were SARS-CoV-2 seropositive at baseline. Participants were mostly white British, with more females than males. The authors suggested clonal diversity may have been underestimated. In the small 56-69-year group, the increase in depth fell short of significance, most likely because of low power. CD4 TCRs associated with the vaccine covered the entire spike protein, and the dominant responses were in regions 160-218 and 743-854.

The CDR3 regions of human TCRbeta chains were analyzed by immunosequencing. Per the source publication's procedure: TCRs in the repertoires were matched against a reference library of SARS-CoV-2-specific TCRs that had been generated with the MIRA antigen-specificity platform. Breadth was defined as the fraction of unique TCRs that were SARS-CoV-2-associated, and depth was defined as the fraction of total T cells that were SARS-CoV-2-associated. Using the MIRA data, every spike-specific TCR was mapped to the spike region that the TCR reacted to and assigned to either a CD4 or a CD8 class. Log10-transformed breadth and depth values were compared by one-way ANOVA with Sidak's multiple comparisons tests. In its TCRdb copy, this immuneACCESS table keeps in-frame sequences only and misses some clones. Where compared with another copy, unresolved V genes explain less than half of these, and the others have no known cause. The V and J calls and clone size are taken from that table; D and trimming were inferred from the DNA. The sample yields around 67,000 clones; around 82% were counted once. The ten most abundant clones make up roughly 6.5% of the sample.

This sequence originates from an adult who received the AZD1222 COVID-19 vaccine. Sequenced here: peripheral blood, sampled 28 days after the second AZD1222 dose. The chain joins TRBV5-8 to TRBJ1-5; TRBD1 aligns with 8 central bases. In nucleotide form, the sequence is TGTGCCAGCAGCTTGGCCCGCTGGACAGGGAATCAGCCCCAGCATTTT. It specifies CASSLARWTGNQPQHF.